A single T cell receptor (beta chain) is shown here with its context. Its antigen is unknown. There are no base qualities to consult, and no much larger clone falls within one base. To purify naive CD4+ T cells, the Miltenyi Naive CD4+ T Cell Isolation kit was used, and CD25 microbeads served to deplete Tregs. Tregs, naive and memory CD4+ T cells from tumor, blood and ipsilateral draining lymph nodes of about five breast cancer patients underwent full-length TCR alpha and beta sequencing. Tumor tissue and lymph nodes from ipsilateral axillary dissection were perfused with PBS, minced and digested with collagenase I and hyaluronidase. FACS confirmed that the sorted cell populations were more than 90% pure. According to the germline V gene (reference sequence), CDR1 reads DFQATT and CDR2 reads SNEGSKA. V trim: 7 bases; J trim: 4 bases; unmatched bases: 8. From the cysteine through the phenylalanine, the CDR3 covers 13 amino acids. Only the CDR3 portion is preserved as DNA: 39 bases, with reading frame beginning at the first base.

Full-length TCR variable regions were amplified by 5' RACE PCR using constant-region reverse primers, and then by semi-nested PCR using Nested Universal Primer A. The ReliaPrep RNA Cell Miniprep System was used to extract total RNA, which was then reverse transcribed into 5'RACE-ready cDNA with the SMARTer RACE 5'/3' Kit. Multiplex adaptors were used to barcode full-length TCR alpha and beta libraries, and the barcoded libraries were sequenced on an Illumina MiSeq. Turning to the authors' computational methods: For each of nine subset-tissue groups, sequencing data from the five patients were pooled, and the groups were then compared using unsupervised clustering of TCR gene usage. The Morisita-Horn index, with shared sequences weighted by their contribution to each repertoire, was used to calculate repertoire similarity. TCRdb trimmed public reads at Q25 via fastp, called clones via MiXCR and kept in-frame beta chains. Rows with a matching CDR3 protein are joined into one entry that keeps the most common DNA and genes. In this record, the V and J calls reflect TCRdb's handling and not the investigators' own analysis. This sample comprises some 60,000 distinct CDR3 sequences, just under 30% of them detected only once. Roughly 2% of the sample lies in the top ten.

The data originate from a study (dated by TCRdb to the mid-2010s). Broadly, across the study: The study examined whether tumor-infiltrating Tregs in breast cancer are drawn from blood Tregs or arise in situ by conversion from other CD4+ T cell subsets.

What the research found in general, with its limitations: Validation in the larger cohort was restricted to a single TCR beta V-J rearrangement rather than whole repertoires. The TCR alpha and beta sequences of tumor-infiltrating Tregs showed the greatest overlap with tumor naive CD4+ T cells, followed by blood naive CD4+ T cells. Tumor memory CD4+ T cell TCR gene usage clustered with blood and lymph node memory CD4+ cells and lymph node naive CD4+ cells.

Material: tumor-infiltrating naive CD4+ T cells sorted from the breast tumor. Taken with the paper, the label for cell subset or site translates to: naive CD4+ T cells, CD4+CD45RA+CD25-. This clonotype originated in a female donor with breast cancer. Recombination joined TRBV20-1 with TRBJ2-3, with 7 junctional bases fitting TRBD2. The nucleotide sequence is given as TGCAGTGTTAAGGCGGGAGATTCAGATACGCAGTATTTT. It translates as CSVKAGDSDTQYF.